This T cell receptor beta chain was recorded in a study of HIV-infected patients and healthy controls. Follow-up blood was drawn about 14 weeks, roughly three months, after antiretroviral therapy began. Whole blood was used without fractionation, so all unsorted peripheral T cells were included. This clonotype occurred many times. Antigen specificity is unknown. The V end was cut by 3 bases, the J end by 0 bases, with 9 bases between. The CDR3 length is 15 residues. The V gene's germline CDR1 is SEHNR and CDR2 FQNEAQ (reference sequence). Findings and limits, study-wide: A major limitation was that merely sixteen HIV-infected individuals were processed. HIV-infected patients and controls differed significantly in mean usage of eight alpha and eight beta V genes.

Reverse transcription used around 540 ng RNA and constant-region primers for alpha and beta. Using multiplexing indices, alpha and beta chain libraries were generated apart by chain-specific third strand synthesis. Each CDR3 protein gets one entry after TCRdb re-called the 5' RACE reads with MiXCR. The sample has 5,000 to 7,000 distinct CDR3 sequences, 8.5% to 9% seen once. The starting material was blood, obtained during antiretroviral therapy. J is TRBJ2-4 and V is TRBV7-9; D unclear. This sequence was found in an adult with HIV infection. The CDR3 sequence is CASSFTDLAKNIQYF. The CDR3 nucleotides read TGTGCCAGCAGCTTTACCGATCTAGCCAAAAACATTCAGTACTTC.